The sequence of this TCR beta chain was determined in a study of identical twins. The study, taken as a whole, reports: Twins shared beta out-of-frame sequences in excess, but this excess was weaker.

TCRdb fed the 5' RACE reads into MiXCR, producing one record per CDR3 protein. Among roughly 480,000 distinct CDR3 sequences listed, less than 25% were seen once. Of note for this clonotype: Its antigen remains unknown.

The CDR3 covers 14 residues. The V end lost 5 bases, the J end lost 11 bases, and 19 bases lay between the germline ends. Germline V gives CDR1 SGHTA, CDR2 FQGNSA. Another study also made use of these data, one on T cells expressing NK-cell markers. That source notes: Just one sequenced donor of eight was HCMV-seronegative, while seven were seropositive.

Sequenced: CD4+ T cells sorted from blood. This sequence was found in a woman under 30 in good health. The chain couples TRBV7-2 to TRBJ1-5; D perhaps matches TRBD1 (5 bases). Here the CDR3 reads CASSRFRDSSAQHF. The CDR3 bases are TGTGCCAGCAGCCGCTTCCGGGACTCCTCAGCCCAGCATTTT.